The T cell receptor beta chain under discussion was sequenced for a study of cytomegalovirus exposure and HLA in healthy donors (dated by TCRdb to 2016 to 2017). At the level of the whole study: An earlier analysis of several hundred of the donors reported approximately 270 Gb of sequence data and around 120 million unique TCR beta sequences from approximately 180 million T cells. Donor age, sex, ethnicity and CMV serostatus were compiled alongside the repertoire data. A later analysis re-examined previously published TCR beta repertoires from more than 650 donors and added high-resolution HLA genotyping to investigate patterns of TCR occurrence. The study profiled the T cell repertoires of 500 to 800 subjects by immunosequencing and related them to cytomegalovirus serostatus. A separate validation cohort of 100 to 150 different subjects was used in addition to the approximately 610-subject first cohort. All discovery cohort repertoires had been generated on a single sequencing platform. In the later analysis, no new phenotypic data were used to find candidate immune exposures; instead, reliance was placed on TCR beta sequences and their occurrence across donors. Because of strong linkage in the cohort, a few DR-DQ haplotypes were treated as single units for association and clustering. Among 398 genotyped donors of the cohort, an average of approximately 240,000 unique TCR beta nucleotide sequences were sequenced per donor, roughly a sixth of them non-productive. The number of donors typed differed by locus, with roughly 620-640 for A, B, C, DRB1 and DQB1, around 520 for DQA1, approximately 580 for DPA1, and around 460 for DPB1. The aim of the study was to test whether cataloging public T cell receptors could identify signatures of past pathogen exposure. Roughly 300 gigabases of sequencing data and around 88 million unique TCR sequences made up an early release that covered approximately 650 HLA-typed donors. Genome-wide SNP genotypes for about three fifths of the 666 donors were used in a later genetic analysis, which treated that subset as a discovery cohort. Of the 300 to 450 genotyped donors, around 81% fell in the genetic ancestry cluster associated with self-reported Caucasian donors. The study combined high-throughput TCR immunosequencing, statistical association of individual TCRs with disease status, and machine learning to predict cytomegalovirus infection status. HLA typing covered class I and class II loci at four-digit resolution. An earlier analysis of 450 to 750 of the donors used high-throughput TCR beta sequencing to judge whether each TCR beta V gene segment behaved as functional or pseudogenic.

The V end loses 7 bases and the J end loses 2 bases, and a stretch of 18 bases separates them. CDR1 is given as MNHEY and CDR2 as SVGAGI, both from the germline V gene. The CDR3 numbers 15 residues from cysteine through phenylalanine. The entry retains the CDR3 DNA only, 45 bases that are in frame from base 1. The cohort was made up of 500 to 850 healthy bone marrow donors. At the time of sampling, all cohort members were nominally healthy, though unrecorded immune exposures were likely present. The donor was CMV seropositive and was included in the group of some 290 seropositive cohort members. Every donor gave a peripheral blood sample, and the peripheral blood mononuclear cells from that sample were used for TCR beta sequencing. The Qiagen DNeasy Blood Extraction Kit was used to extract genomic DNA from the blood cell samples. This clone was picked up one time. It lacks a known antigen. The sample holds no much larger clone one base away, and base qualities are not on file.

What the work shows at the level of the full study, not this receptor alone: Most CMV-associated TCR beta chains appeared to be HLA-restricted in a later analysis, and the HLA associations seemed to be driven largely by CMV exposure. Roughly 15 rarely observed V segments, including chromosome 9 orphons, were excluded from the earlier analysis of almost 600 of the donors because counts were too low. In a later analysis, HLA-associated TCR beta chains were found to be more clonally expanded and to have lower generation probabilities than equally common non-associated chains. Assigning TCR associations to individual alleles was difficult when HLA alleles, especially DR and DQ, strongly co-occurred. A further reported finding was that TCR beta sequences accurately predicted the HLA-A and HLA-B alleles for most subjects in the first cohort. A later analysis associated some 17,000 TCR beta sequences with specific HLA alleles at a false discovery rate of 0.05. In an earlier analysis of approximately 590 of the donors, most TCR beta V segments appeared in productive rearrangements about 87% or about 30% of the time, broadly matching IMGT annotations. A later genetic analysis reported fewer N-insertions in productive TCRs among donors in an Asian-associated ancestry cluster than the roughly 690-donor mean. Some IMGT-functional V segments, including TRBV6-2 and TRBV6-3, could not be distinguished by the 87-base-pair reads and were therefore excluded. Because some donors lacked HLA typing at each locus, the association tests relied only on the typed subset. Across donors, most TCR sequences were observed very rarely, whereas some public TCRs were present in many individuals. In vitro tests confirmed that a few of the cytomegalovirus-associated TCR beta chains recognize cytomegalovirus antigens. In a later analysis, the rate of TCR association differed among HLA loci, with DRB1 alleles having the most associated TCRs and HLA-C alleles having the fewest. The only immune exposure information available for the cohort was CMV serostatus. The authors suggested that the approach could potentially be extended to other disease states and immunological phenotypes. In this cohort, only TCR beta chains were sequenced, and detectable features were limited by the absence of alpha or paired-chain data. The study gave a list of over 150 TCR beta chains associated with cytomegalovirus. The classifier was reported to diagnose cytomegalovirus status with high specificity and sensitivity in both the original cohort and the validation cohort. Correlated functional status among segregating V segments might be attributable to linkage disequilibrium, but an unknown experimental factor could not be ruled out. In a later genetic analysis, a missense DCLRE1C variant was associated with V-gene and J-gene trimming of TCR beta chains, and the association was replicated in an independent cohort. A cluster of highly shared sequence variants was judged likely to represent a technical artifact of the sequencing pipeline. Sequencing depth was assumed to be roughly uniform across donors in the presence/absence analyses, though that assumption may not hold. According to a later analysis, parvovirus B19, influenza, CMV and Epstein-Barr virus appeared linked to several top co-occurrence clusters.

The library was generated by the immunoSEQ multiplex PCR assay. A mixture of 60 forward primers for TCR Vbeta segments and 13 reverse primers for TCR Jbeta segments was used in the multiplex PCR. The CDR3 region of rearranged TCR beta genes was amplified from genomic DNA by a multiplex PCR assay. On the Illumina HiSeq System, the amplified TCR beta libraries were sequenced as 87-base-pair reads. In the source study's methods: A later analysis counted tens of millions of unique TCR beta chains across the 666 repertoires, and 10 million to 12 million of these chains were shared by at least two donors. To remove PCR and sequencing errors, raw reads were error-corrected and collapsed into unique sequences using a nearest-neighbor algorithm that merged closely related sequences. Alignment of CDR3 sequences to IMGT reference sequences was used to assign V, D and J gene segments. For a sequence to be retained, a match of at least six nucleotides to both a V gene segment and a J gene segment was required. A rearrangement counted as productive if the CDR3 had no stop codons and remained in frame with V and J, and every other rearrangement counted as non-productive. CDR3 was defined by IMGT convention, running from the second conserved V-encoded cysteine to the conserved J-encoded phenylalanine. The earlier analysis of 587 of the donors excluded sequences that lacked an unambiguous match to a single V gene segment. An earlier analysis of 587 of the donors called V segments functional above 56.7% productive rearrangements and segregating when the between-donor standard deviation exceeded 5%. A statistical classification framework was developed to diagnose cytomegalovirus status using the catalog of TCR beta chain sequences. In a later analysis, V and J genes were assigned by comparing TCR nucleotide sequences against IMGT/GENE-DB human TR gene sequences. A later analysis assigned CDR3 sequences and most-parsimonious VDJ recombination scenarios with the TCRdist pipeline. A later analysis defined each TCR beta chain by its CDR3 amino acid sequence plus V-gene family, and excluded reads lacking a unique V-gene family. In a later analysis, 500 to 650 highly shared, low-generation-probability nucleotide sequences were removed to address suspected cross-contamination and a sequencing artifact. A later analysis calculated a clonal expansion index for each public chain from normalized within-repertoire ranks of inferred template counts. In a later analysis, generation probabilities were computed using a VDJ recombination model fitted to out-of-frame rearrangements, and the results were checked against IGoR. In a later analysis, TCR-TCR, TCR-HLA and TCR-CMV co-occurrence was scored with hypergeometric tests, and a repertoire-size bias correction was applied to TCR pairs. False discovery rates were estimated in a later analysis by permuting HLA or CMV assignments 20 times. In a later analysis, co-occurring TCRs were grouped with DBSCAN, and TCRdist sequence similarity was added when clustering was performed within HLA-allele-positive subsets. For co-occurrence clustering, repertoires with fewer than 30,000 or more than 120,000 public chains were excluded, along with a handful of repertoires with anomalous nucleotide sharing. Drawn from immuneACCESS, this table holds only the in-frame rearrangements with V and J called that TCRdb kept. Clones are partly lost; checked studies trace under half to an unresolved V gene and leave the rest unexplained. V, J and clone size are taken as reported in that table, and D and trimming were inferred from the DNA itself. For this sample the table gives 70,000 to 95,000 clones, of which 62% were detected only once. The ten top clones hold roughly 6% of the sample.

The sequence links TRBV6-5 to TRBJ2-7; TRBD2 is a possible D gene, resting on 6 matching bases. The sequenced material came from PBMCs. The sequence was obtained from a woman in her twenties or thirties in good health and CMV-seropositive. This receptor carries the CDR3 CASTNSQEGTYEQYF. The DNA sequence is as follows: TGTGCCAGCACCAACTCCCAGGAGGGGACCTACGAGCAGTACTTC.